Presented here are 5 T cell receptor beta chains from one specimen sequenced in a study of CD8+ T cells in alopecia areata (dated by TCRdb to 2016 to 2018). The time point label, read with the paper, signifies: about four weeks on oral tofacitinib. Sample treatment or condition, as interpreted from the label and publication: oral pan-JAK inhibitor, 5-10 mg twice daily. The receptor library was made with the immunoSEQ multiplex PCR assay. For TCR sequencing, RNA was extracted from every sample and reverse transcribed into cDNA to serve as template. TCRdb limited this immuneACCESS table to in-frame rearrangements with V and J called. A share of clones is missing; checked studies link under half to unresolved V genes, and the rest is unexplained. This sample is represented by about 120,000 clones; 50% to 55% of them were singletons. The ten top clones hold just over 0.45% of the sample. The sequencing here drew on CD4+ T cells sorted from blood, taken at week 4, from a patient treated with tofacitinib. The receptors were sampled from a human donor with alopecia areata.

The gene calls are TRBV6-5 and TRBJ1-5; no firm D call. This CDR3 has 14 amino acids. V was cut by 0 bases and J by 6 bases, with 9 bases left in between. The germline V gene encodes CDR1 MNHEY and CDR2 SVGAGI. The CDR3 loop is CASSYSERTQPQHF. CDR3 DNA sequence: TGTGCCAGCAGTTACTCCGAAAGAACTCAGCCCCAGCATTTT.

Worth noting for this clone: The sample carries other DNA sequences with the same CDR3. V usage is TRBV4-1 and J usage is TRBJ1-2; 8 nucleotides align to TRBD1. Germline V CDR1 and CDR2: MGHRA, YSYEKL. V gave up 3 bases and J gave up 2 bases; unmatched junction bases: 2. The CDR3 length is 14 residues. The DNA for the CDR3 is TGCGCCAGCAGCCACGGACAGGGCAACTATGGCTACACCTTC. This encodes CASSHGQGNYGYTF.

Only one count was recorded for this clone. CDR3 DNA sequence: TGCAGCGTTGAACACCAGTCTAGCAGCACTCATACGCAGTATTTT. Amino acid sequence: CSVEHQSSSTHTQYF. The V and J genes are TRBV29-1 and TRBJ2-3; tentatively, D is TRBD2 (5 bases). Trimming cost V 2 bases and J 7 bases, with 19 bases left between them. The CDR3 extends over 15 amino acids. CDR1 is SQVTM and CDR2 is ANQGSEA in the germline V gene.

With respect to this clone: At one boundary the junction diverges from the germline segment, which might be a read error. The identical CDR3 is also encoded by other nucleotide sequences in the sample. The chain couples TRBV29-1 to TRBJ1-1; D is perhaps TRBD1 (6 bases). This CDR3 is 12 amino acids long. Germline V gene lookup returns CDR1 SQVTM and CDR2 ANQGSEA. The CDR3 reads CSARTANTEAFF. The CDR3 nucleotides are TGCAGCGCCAGGACAGCGAACACCGAAGCTTTCTTT.

The CDR3 is CATSIRSGQRSPLHF. As DNA, the CDR3 is TGTGCCACCAGCATCCGCTCAGGACAAAGATCACCCCTCCACTTT. J is TRBJ1-6 and V is TRBV15; D is perhaps TRBD1 (5 bases). V lost 4 bases to trimming and J lost 10 bases, with 17 bases between them. CDR1 is LNHNV and CDR2 is YYDKDF in the germline V gene (reference sequence). The CDR3 extends over 15 amino acids.